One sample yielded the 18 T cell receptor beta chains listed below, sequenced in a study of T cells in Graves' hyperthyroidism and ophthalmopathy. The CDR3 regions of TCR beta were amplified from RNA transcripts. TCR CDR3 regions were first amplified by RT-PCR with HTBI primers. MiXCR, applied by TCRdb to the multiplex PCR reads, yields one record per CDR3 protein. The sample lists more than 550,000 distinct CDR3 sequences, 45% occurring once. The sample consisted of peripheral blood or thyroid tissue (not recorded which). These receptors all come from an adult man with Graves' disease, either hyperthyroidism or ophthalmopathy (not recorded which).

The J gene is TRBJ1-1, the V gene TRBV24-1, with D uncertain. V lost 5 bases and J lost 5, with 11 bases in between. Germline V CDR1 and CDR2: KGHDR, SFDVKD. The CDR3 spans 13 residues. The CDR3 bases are TGTGCCACCAGTGCCATCGGTAAAACTGAAGCTTTCTTT. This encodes CATSAIGKTEAFF.

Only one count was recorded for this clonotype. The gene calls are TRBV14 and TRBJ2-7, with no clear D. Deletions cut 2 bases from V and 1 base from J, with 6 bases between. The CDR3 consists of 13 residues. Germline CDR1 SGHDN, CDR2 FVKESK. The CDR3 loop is CASSQIPSYEQYF. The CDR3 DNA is TGTGCCAGCAGCCAAATCCCGTCCTACGAGCAGTACTTC.

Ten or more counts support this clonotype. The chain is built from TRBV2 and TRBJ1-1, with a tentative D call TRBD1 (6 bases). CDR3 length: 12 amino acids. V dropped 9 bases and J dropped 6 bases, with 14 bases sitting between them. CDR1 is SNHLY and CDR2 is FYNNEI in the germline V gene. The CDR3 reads CASKGGSAEAFF. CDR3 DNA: TGTGCCAGTAAAGGGGGGAGCGCTGAAGCTTTCTTT.

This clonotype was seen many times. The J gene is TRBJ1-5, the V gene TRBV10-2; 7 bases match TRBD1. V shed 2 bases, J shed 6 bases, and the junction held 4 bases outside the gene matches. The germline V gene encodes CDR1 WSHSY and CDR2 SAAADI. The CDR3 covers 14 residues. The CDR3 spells CASSEAGGGQPQHF. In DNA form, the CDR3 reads TGCGCCAGCAGTGAGGCAGGGGGAGGTCAGCCCCAGCATTTT.

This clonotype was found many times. CDR3 bases: TGTGCCAGCACGGATAATGGGGGAGAGACCCAGTACTTC. This gives the protein CASTDNGGETQYF. This chain connects TRBV25-1 to TRBJ2-5; D may match TRBD1 or TRBD2 (5 bases each). Looked up from germline, CDR1 is MGHDK and CDR2 is SYGVNS. The CDR3 contains 13 residues. Trimming took 7 bases from V and 4 from J, leaving 13 bases between them.

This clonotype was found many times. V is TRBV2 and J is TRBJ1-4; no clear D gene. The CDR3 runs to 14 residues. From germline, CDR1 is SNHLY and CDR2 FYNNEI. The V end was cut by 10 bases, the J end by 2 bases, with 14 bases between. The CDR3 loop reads CATRPGLTNEKLFF. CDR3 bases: TGTGCCACTCGACCAGGACTTACTAATGAAAAACTGTTTTTT.

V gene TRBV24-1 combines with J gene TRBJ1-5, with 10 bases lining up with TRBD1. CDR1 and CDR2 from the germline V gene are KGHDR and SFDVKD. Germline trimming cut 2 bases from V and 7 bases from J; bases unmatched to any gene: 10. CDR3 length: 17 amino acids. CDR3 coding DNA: TGTGCCACCAGTGATTCTCCGGGACAGGGGTTGGGACAGCCCCAGCATTTT. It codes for CATSDSPGQGLGQPQHF.

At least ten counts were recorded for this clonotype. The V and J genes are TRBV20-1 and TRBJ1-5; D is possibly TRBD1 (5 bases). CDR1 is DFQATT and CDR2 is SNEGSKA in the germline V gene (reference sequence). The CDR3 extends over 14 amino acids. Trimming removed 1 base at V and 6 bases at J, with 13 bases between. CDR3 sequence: CSARGRDSSQPQHF. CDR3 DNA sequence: TGCAGTGCTAGAGGCAGGGATTCTAGTCAGCCCCAGCATTTT.

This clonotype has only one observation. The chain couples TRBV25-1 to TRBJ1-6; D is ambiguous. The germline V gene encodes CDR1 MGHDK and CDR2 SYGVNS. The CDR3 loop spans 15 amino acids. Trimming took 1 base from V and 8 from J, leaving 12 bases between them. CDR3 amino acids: CASSESAGIDSPLHF. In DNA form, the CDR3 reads TGTGCCAGCAGTGAATCGGCGGGGATTGATTCACCCCTCCACTTT.

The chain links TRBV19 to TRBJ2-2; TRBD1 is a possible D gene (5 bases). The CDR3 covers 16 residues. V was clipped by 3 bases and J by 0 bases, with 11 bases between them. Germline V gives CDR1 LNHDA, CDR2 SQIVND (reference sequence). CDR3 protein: CASSIYGATNTGELFF. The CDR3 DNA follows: TGTGCCAGTAGTATCTATGGGGCTACGAACACCGGGGAGCTGTTTTTT. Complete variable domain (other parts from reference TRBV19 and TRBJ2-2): DGGITQSPKYLFRKEGQNVTLSCEQNLNHDAMYWYRQDPGQGLRLIYYSQIVNDFQKGDIAEGYSVSREKKESFPLTVTSAQKNPTAFYLCASSIYGATNTGELFFGEGSRLTVL.

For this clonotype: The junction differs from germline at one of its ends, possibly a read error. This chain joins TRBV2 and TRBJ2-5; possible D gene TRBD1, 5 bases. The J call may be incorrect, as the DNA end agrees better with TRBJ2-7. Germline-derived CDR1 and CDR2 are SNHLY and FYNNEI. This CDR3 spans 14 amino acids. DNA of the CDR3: TGTGCCAGCGGTGATATAGGGGAATGGGACGAGCAGTACTTC. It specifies CASGDIGEWDEQYF.

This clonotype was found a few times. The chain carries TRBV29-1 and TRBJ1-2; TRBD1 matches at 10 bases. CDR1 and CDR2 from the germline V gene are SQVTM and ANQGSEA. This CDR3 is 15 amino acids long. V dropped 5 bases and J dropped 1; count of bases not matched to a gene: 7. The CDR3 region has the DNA TGCAGCGTTCCAAAGGGACAGGGGCTTAACTATGGCTACACCTTC. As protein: CSVPKGQGLNYGYTF.

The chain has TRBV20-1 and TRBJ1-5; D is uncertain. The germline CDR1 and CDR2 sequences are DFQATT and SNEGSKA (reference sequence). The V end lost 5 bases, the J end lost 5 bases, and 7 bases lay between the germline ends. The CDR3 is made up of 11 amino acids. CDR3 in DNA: TGCAGTGCTGGAGCGGATCAGCCCCAGCATTTT. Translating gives CSAGADQPQHF.

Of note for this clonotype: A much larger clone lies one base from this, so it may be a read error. CDR3 nucleotides: TGTGCCAGCAGCTCTAAAGGGGAGGGCACTGGAGCTTTCTTT. This translates into CASSSKGEGTGAFF. This chain uses TRBV7-9 with TRBJ1-1; weak D call: TRBD1 (5 bases). CDR1 is SEHNR and CDR2 is FQNEAQ in the germline V gene (reference sequence). The CDR3 contains 14 residues.

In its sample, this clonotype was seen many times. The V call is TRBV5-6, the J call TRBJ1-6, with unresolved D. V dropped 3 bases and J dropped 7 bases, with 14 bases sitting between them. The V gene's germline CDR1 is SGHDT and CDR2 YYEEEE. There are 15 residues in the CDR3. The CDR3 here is CASSYRGVGNSPLHF. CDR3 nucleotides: TGTGCCAGCAGCTACCGCGGGGTGGGGAATTCACCCCTCCACTTT.

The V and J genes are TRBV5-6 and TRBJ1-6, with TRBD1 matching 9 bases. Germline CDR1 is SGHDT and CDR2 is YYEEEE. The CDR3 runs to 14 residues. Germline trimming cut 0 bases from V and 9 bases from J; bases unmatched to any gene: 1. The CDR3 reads CASSLGTGVSPLHF. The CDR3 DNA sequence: TGTGCCAGCAGCTTGGGGACAGGGGTTTCACCCCTCCACTTT. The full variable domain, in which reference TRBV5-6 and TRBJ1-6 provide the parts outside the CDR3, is DAGVTQSPTHLIKTRGQQVTLRCSPKSGHDTVSWYQQALGQGPQFIFQYYEEEERQRGNFPDRFSGHQFPNYSSELNVNALLLGDSALYLCASSLGTGVSPLHFGNGTRLTVT.

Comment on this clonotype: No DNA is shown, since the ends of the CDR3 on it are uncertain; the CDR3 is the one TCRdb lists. The CDR3: CASSEVWGAGNTF. The chain combines TRBV2 with TRBJ1-2. The CDR3 has 13 residues if both end residues are counted. Germline assignment: CDR1 SNHLY and CDR2 FYNNEI.

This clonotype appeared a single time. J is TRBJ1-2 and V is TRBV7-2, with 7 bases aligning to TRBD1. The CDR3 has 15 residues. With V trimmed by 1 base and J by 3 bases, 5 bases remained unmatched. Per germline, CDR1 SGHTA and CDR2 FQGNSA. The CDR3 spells CASSLVGGTDYGYTF. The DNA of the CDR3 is TGTGCCAGCAGCTTAGTAGGCGGGACAGACTATGGCTACACCTTC.